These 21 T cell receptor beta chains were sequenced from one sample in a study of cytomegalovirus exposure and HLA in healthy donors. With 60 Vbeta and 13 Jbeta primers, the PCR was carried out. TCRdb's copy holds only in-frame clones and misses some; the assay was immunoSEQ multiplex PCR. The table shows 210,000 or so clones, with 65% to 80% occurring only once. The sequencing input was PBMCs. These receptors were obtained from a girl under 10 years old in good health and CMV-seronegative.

The CDR3 sequence: CASSLGDRSSGNTIYF. The CDR3 nucleotides are TGCGCCAGCAGCTTGGGCGACAGGAGCTCTGGAAACACCATATATTTT. The chain combines TRBV5-1 with TRBJ1-3; possibly TRBD1 for D (6 bases). Per the germline V gene, CDR1 is SGHRS and CDR2 is YFSETQ. The CDR3 is 16 amino acids. The V gene lost 0 bases and the J gene lost 0 bases, with 10 bases spanning the gap. Complete variable domain (other parts from reference TRBV5-1 and TRBJ1-3): KAGVTQTPRYLIKTRGQQVTLSCSPISGHRSVSWYQQTPGQGLQFLFEYFSETQRNKGNFPGRFSGRQFSNSRSEMNVSTLELGDSALYLCASSLGDRSSGNTIYFGEGSWLTVV.

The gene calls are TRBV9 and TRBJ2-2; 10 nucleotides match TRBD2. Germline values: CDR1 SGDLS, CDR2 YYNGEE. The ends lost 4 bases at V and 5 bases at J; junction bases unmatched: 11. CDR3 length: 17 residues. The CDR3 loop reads CASSPHSGGTQTGELFF. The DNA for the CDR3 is TGTGCCAGCAGCCCCCATAGCGGGGGGACCCAAACCGGGGAGCTGTTTTTT.

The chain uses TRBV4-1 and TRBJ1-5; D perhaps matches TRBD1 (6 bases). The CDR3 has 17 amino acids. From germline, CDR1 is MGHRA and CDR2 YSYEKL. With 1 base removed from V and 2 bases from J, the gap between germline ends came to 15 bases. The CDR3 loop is CASSQGGREGGNQPQHF. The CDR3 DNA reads TGCGCCAGCAGCCAAGGGGGAAGGGAGGGGGGCAATCAGCCCCAGCATTTT.

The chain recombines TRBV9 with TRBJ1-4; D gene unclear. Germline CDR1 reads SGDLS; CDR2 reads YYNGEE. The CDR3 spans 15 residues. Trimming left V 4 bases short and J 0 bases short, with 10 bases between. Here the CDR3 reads CASSPGVATNEKLFF. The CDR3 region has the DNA TGTGCCAGCAGCCCGGGAGTTGCAACTAATGAAAAACTGTTTTTT.

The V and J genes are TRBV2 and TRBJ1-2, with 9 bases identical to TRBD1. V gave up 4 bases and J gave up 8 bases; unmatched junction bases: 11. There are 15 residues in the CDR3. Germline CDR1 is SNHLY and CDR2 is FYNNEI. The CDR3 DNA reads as TGTGCCAGCAGTGTTGAGAACAGGGGGCCGGGCGGCTACACCTTC. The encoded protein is CASSVENRGPGGYTF.

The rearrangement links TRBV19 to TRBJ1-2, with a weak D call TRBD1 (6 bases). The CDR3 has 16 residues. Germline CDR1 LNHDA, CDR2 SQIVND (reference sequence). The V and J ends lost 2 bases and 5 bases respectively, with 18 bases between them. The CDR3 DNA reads TGTGCCAGTAGTATATATCGGCAGGGGACGGCATATGGCTACACCTTC. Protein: CASSIYRQGTAYGYTF.

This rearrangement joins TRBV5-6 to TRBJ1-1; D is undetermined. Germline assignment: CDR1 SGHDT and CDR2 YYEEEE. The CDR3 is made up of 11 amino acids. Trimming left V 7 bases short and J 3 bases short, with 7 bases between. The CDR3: CASLSDTEAFF. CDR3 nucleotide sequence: TGTGCCAGCTTGAGTGACACTGAAGCTTTCTTT.

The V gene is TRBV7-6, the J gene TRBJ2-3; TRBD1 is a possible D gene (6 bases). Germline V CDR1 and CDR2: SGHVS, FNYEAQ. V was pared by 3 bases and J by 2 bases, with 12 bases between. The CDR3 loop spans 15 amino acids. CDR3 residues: CASSFEGDFTDTQYF. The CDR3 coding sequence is TGTGCCAGCAGCTTCGAGGGGGATTTCACAGATACGCAGTATTTT.

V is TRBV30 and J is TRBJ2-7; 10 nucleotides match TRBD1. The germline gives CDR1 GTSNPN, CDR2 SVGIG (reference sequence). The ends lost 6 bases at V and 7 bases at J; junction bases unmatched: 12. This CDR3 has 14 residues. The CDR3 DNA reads TGTGCCTGCCACGCGGGACAGGGGTTAGAAGAGCAGTACTTC. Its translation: CACHAGQGLEEQYF.

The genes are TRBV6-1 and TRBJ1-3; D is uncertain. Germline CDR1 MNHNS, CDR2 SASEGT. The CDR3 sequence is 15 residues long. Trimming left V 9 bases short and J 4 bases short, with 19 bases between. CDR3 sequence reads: CASRMTSGAGNTIYF. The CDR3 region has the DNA TGTGCCAGTAGGATGACGTCCGGAGCGGGAAACACCATATATTTT.

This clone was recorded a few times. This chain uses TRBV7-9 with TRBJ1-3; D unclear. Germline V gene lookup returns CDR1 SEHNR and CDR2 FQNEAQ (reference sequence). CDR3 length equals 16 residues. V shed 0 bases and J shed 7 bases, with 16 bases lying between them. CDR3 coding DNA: TGTGCCAGCAGCTTAGCGGTTAGGTCGCGGTCGAACACCATATATTTT. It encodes CASSLAVRSRSNTIYF.

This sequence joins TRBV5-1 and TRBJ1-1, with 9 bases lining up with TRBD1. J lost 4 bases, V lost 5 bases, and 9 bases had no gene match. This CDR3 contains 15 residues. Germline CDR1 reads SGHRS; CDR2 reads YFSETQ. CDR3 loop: CASRPWTGVITEAFF. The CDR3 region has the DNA TGCGCCAGCAGACCTTGGACAGGGGTGATCACTGAAGCTTTCTTT. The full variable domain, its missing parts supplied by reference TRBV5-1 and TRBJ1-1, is KAGVTQTPRYLIKTRGQQVTLSCSPISGHRSVSWYQQTPGQGLQFLFEYFSETQRNKGNFPGRFSGRQFSNSRSEMNVSTLELGDSALYLCASRPWTGVITEAFFGQGTRLTVV.

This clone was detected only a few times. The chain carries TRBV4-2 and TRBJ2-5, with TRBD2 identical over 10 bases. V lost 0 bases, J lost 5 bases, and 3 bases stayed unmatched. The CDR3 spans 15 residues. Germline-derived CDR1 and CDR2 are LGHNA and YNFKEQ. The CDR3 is CASSQEAGGPETQYF. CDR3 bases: TGTGCCAGCAGCCAAGAAGCGGGGGGGCCGGAGACCCAGTACTTC.

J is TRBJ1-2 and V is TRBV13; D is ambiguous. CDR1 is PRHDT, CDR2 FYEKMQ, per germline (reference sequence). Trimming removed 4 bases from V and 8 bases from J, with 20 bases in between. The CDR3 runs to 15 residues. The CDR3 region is CASSSSTGIRGGYTF. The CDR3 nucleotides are TGTGCCAGCAGCTCTTCCACCGGGATCAGAGGCGGCTACACCTTC.

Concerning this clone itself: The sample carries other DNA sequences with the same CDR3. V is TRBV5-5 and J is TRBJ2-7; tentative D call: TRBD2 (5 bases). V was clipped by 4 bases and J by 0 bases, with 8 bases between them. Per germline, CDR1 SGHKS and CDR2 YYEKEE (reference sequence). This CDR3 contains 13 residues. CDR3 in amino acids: CASSLGSSYEQYF. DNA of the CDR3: TGTGCCAGCAGCCTAGGGAGCTCCTACGAGCAGTACTTC.

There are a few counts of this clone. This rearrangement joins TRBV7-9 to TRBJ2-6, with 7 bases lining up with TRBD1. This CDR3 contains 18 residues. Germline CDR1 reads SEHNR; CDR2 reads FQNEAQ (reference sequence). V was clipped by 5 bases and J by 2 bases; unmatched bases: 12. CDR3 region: CASSRSTGKYPGANVLTF. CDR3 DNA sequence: TGTGCCAGCAGCAGGTCGACAGGGAAATATCCTGGGGCCAACGTCCTGACTTTC.

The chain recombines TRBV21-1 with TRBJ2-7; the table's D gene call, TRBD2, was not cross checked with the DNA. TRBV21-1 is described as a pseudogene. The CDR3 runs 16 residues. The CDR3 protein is CASSKVRQRESNEQYF. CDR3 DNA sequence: TGTGCCAGCAGCAAAGTTCGTCAGCGGGAGAGCAACGAGCAGTACTTC.

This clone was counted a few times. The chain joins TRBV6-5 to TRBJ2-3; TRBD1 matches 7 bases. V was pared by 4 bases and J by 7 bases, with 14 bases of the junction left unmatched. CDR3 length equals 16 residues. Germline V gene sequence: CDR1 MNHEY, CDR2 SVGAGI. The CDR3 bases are TGTGCCAGCAGTTCAGCCCGACAGGGATTTAGAAATACGCAGTATTTT. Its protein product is CASSSARQGFRNTQYF.

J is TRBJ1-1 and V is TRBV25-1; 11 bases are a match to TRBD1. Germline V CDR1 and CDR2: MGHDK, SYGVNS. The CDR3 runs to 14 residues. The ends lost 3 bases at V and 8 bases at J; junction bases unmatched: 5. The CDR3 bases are TGTGCCAGCAGTGACTGGACAGGGGGCGGGGAAGCTTTCTTT. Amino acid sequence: CASSDWTGGGEAFF. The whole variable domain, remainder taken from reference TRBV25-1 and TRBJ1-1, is EADIYQTPRYLVIGTGKKITLECSQTMGHDKMYWYQQDPGMELHLIHYSYGVNSTEKGDLSSESTVSRIRTEHFPLTLESARPSHTSQYLCASSDWTGGGEAFFGQGTRLTVV.

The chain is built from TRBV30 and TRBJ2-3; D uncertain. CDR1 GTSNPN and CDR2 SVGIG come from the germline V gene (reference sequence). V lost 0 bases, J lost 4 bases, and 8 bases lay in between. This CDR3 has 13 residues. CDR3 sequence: CAWSVALSDTQYF. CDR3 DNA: TGTGCCTGGAGTGTAGCTCTCTCAGATACGCAGTATTTT. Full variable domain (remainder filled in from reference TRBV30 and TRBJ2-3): SQTIHQWPATLVQPVGSPLSLECTVEGTSNPNLYWYRQAAGRGLQLLFYSVGIGQISSEVPQNLSASRPQDRQFILSSKKLLLSDSGFYLCAWSVALSDTQYFGPGTRLTVL.

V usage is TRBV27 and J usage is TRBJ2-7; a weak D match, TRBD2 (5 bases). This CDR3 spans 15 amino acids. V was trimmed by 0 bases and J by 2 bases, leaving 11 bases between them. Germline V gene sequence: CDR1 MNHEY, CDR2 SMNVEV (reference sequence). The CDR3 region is CASSLSLGLPYEQYF. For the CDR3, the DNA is TGTGCCAGCAGTTTATCGCTCGGACTCCCCTACGAGCAGTACTTC.